One and the same sample provided the 22 T cell receptor beta chains below, sequenced in a study of blood T cell repertoires in COVID-19 (dated by TCRdb to the early 2020s). Libraries were prepared through the immunoSEQ multiplex PCR assay. TCRdb carries this immuneACCESS record with in-frame sequences only. Its versions omit some clonotypes, under half of them owing to an unresolved V gene in the studies checked, with the rest unexplained. The sample table shows 200,000 to 250,000 clones, and under 90% are seen once. The leading ten clones occupy 3% to 4% of the sample. The sequenced material came from PBMCs or T cells enriched from blood (not recorded which). These receptors originate from a woman in her sixties who had recovered from COVID-19.

The chain uses TRBV29-1 and TRBJ1-4, with TRBD1 matching 7 bases. CDR1 and CDR2 from the germline V gene are SQVTM and ANQGSEA. The CDR3 is 15 amino acids. The V segment lost 4 bases and the J segment 4 bases; nucleotides outside the gene matches: 9. The CDR3 region is CSVGGQGGLNEKLFF. CDR3 bases: TGCAGCGTTGGCGGTCAGGGGGGACTTAATGAAAAACTGTTTTTT. The full variable domain, with the rest looked up from reference TRBV29-1 and TRBJ1-4, is SAVISQKPSRDICQRGTSLTIQCQVDSQVTMMFWYRQQPGQSLTLIATANQGSEATYESGFVIDKFPISRPNLTFSTLTVSNMSPEDSSIYLCSVGGQGGLNEKLFFGSGTQLSVL.

This clone was seen once. The chain uses TRBV7-3 and TRBJ2-7; D unresolved. The CDR3 is made up of 15 amino acids. CDR1 SGHTA and CDR2 FQGTGA come from the germline V gene. V was pared by 1 base and J by 3 bases, with 13 bases between. The CDR3: CASSLMGELGYEQYF. The CDR3 region has the DNA TGTGCCAGCAGCTTAATGGGCGAATTAGGCTACGAGCAGTACTTC.

This chain connects TRBV29-1 to TRBJ1-2; the D gene is possibly TRBD1 (5 bases). Germline V lookup: CDR1 SQVTM, CDR2 ANQGSEA. The CDR3 is 14 residues long. Here the CDR3 DNA reads TGCATAGGCAGGGCGGACAATCAGGCAGATGGCTACACCTTC. This codes for CIGRADNQADGYTF.

This clone was counted only a few times. The chain uses TRBV5-4 and TRBJ2-5; D possibly corresponds to TRBD2 (5 bases). CDR1 and CDR2 from the germline V gene are SGHNT and YYREEE (reference sequence). The CDR3 contains 15 residues. V was shortened by 0 bases and J by 4 bases, with 13 bases between the two germline ends. CDR3: CASSLAGVPAETQYF. The CDR3 nucleotides read TGTGCCAGCAGCTTGGCCGGGGTTCCGGCAGAGACCCAGTACTTC.

The chain links TRBV5-1 to TRBJ2-7, with 9 bases matching TRBD1. Germline loops: CDR1 SGHRS, CDR2 YFSETQ. The CDR3 runs 16 residues. With V trimmed by 3 bases and J by 5 bases, 12 bases remained unmatched. DNA of the CDR3: TGCGCCAGCAGCTCTACGGGGGAGACAGGGGGACACGAGCAGTACTTC. As protein: CASSSTGETGGHEQYF.

V and J are TRBV6-5 and TRBJ2-7, with 10 nucleotides matching TRBD1. CDR1 is MNHEY, CDR2 SVGAGI, per germline. The CDR3 is 15 residues long. V trimming: 6 bases; J trimming: 0 bases; junction bases outside the gene matches: 5. The CDR3 is CASRPGTGDSYEQYF. The CDR3 region has the DNA TGTGCCAGCAGGCCCGGGACAGGGGACTCCTACGAGCAGTACTTC.

This clone was seen a handful of times. The chain is built from TRBV7-8 and TRBJ1-1; 8 nucleotides align to TRBD1. The V segment lost 4 bases and the J segment 8 bases; nucleotides outside the gene matches: 15. This CDR3 spans 16 amino acids. Germline CDR1 is SGHVS and CDR2 is FQNEAQ. The CDR3 region has the DNA TGTGCCAGCAGCTCATACCGACAGGGGATATATGGAGAAGCTTTCTTT. Translation gives CASSSYRQGIYGEAFF.

The V gene is TRBV4-3, the J gene TRBJ1-5; 8 nucleotides agree with TRBD1. V shed 1 base, J shed 4 bases, and the junction held 6 bases outside the gene matches. There are 16 residues in the CDR3. CDR1 and CDR2 from the germline V gene are LGHNA and YSLEER. CDR3 protein: CASSQALTGDNQPQHF. In DNA, the CDR3 is TGCGCCAGCAGCCAAGCTTTGACAGGGGATAATCAGCCCCAGCATTTT.

The genes are TRBV19 and TRBJ1-3, with 9 bases that match TRBD1. This CDR3 region has 16 residues. The V gene's germline CDR1 is LNHDA and CDR2 SQIVND (reference sequence). With V trimmed by 3 bases and J by 2 bases, 5 bases remained unmatched. Here the CDR3 DNA reads TGTGCCAGTAGTATTCGCCGGGACAGGGCTGGAAACACCATATATTTT. Encoded protein: CASSIRRDRAGNTIYF.

This rearrangement joins TRBV7-2 to TRBJ2-3, with TRBD2 matching over 8 bases. The V segment lost 8 bases and the J segment 0 bases; nucleotides outside the gene matches: 4. Germline V gene lookup returns CDR1 SGHTA and CDR2 FQGNSA. The CDR3 totals 14 residues. Here the CDR3 reads CASLASGSTDTQYF. The CDR3, as DNA: TGTGCCAGCCTAGCTAGCGGGAGCACAGATACGCAGTATTTT.

The J gene is TRBJ1-4, the V gene TRBV6-4; 10 bases are a match to TRBD1. Trimming cost V 5 bases and J 8 bases; bases outside gene matches: 11. CDR3 length equals 16 residues. The V gene's germline CDR1 is MRHNA and CDR2 SNTAGT. Written as DNA, the CDR3 is TGTGCCAGCAGTCCCCTCCCGGGACAGGGGTTGGAAAAACTGTTTTTT. This codes for CASSPLPGQGLEKLFF.

The genes are TRBV27 and TRBJ1-1; D is perhaps TRBD1 (6 bases). This CDR3 comprises 13 residues. Trimming took off 4 bases at V and 8 bases at J, with 14 bases between the two ends. Germline CDR1 reads MNHEY; CDR2 reads SMNVEV (reference sequence). As DNA, the CDR3 is TGTGCCAGCAGTTGGGGGGGCTGGACGGAAGCTTTCTTT. This codes for CASSWGGWTEAFF.

The sample holds one count of this clone. CDR3 DNA sequence: TGTGCCAGCAGCCCACAAGACAATCAGCCCCAGCATTTT. Translation gives CASSPQDNQPQHF. The gene calls are TRBV7-9 and TRBJ1-5; D not resolved. The germline gives CDR1 SEHNR, CDR2 FQNEAQ (reference sequence). This CDR3 has 13 amino acids. Trimming removed 5 bases at V and 3 bases at J, with 8 bases between.

The count of this clone is one. This chain connects TRBV18 to TRBJ1-1; D is perhaps TRBD1 (5 bases). The germline V gene has CDR1 KGHSH and CDR2 LQKENI. The CDR3 spans 17 residues. Trimming left V 0 bases short and J 8 bases short, with 22 bases between. DNA for the CDR3: TGTGCCAGCTCACCACCGCGACAGACAAGTGGATTAAGGGAAGCTTTCTTT. This sequence encodes CASSPPRQTSGLREAFF. Looking up the rest from reference TRBV18 and TRBJ1-1 gives the full variable domain: NAGVMQNPRHLVRRRGQEARLRCSPMKGHSHVYWYRQLPEEGLKFMVYLQKENIIDESGMPKERFSAEFPKEGPSILRIQQVVRGDSAAYFCASSPPRQTSGLREAFFGQGTRLTVV.

The chain has TRBV6-5 and TRBJ1-1; D unclear. V lost 6 bases, J lost 7 bases, and 12 bases lay in between. The CDR3 totals 12 residues. From germline, CDR1 is MNHEY and CDR2 SVGAGI. The CDR3 nucleotides are TGTGCCAGCAGCTTTTTCTTATATGAAGCTTTCTTT. Amino acid sequence: CASSFFLYEAFF.

The V call is TRBV19, the J call TRBJ1-5, with D perhaps TRBD1 (5 bases). CDR3 size: 14 residues. Trimming removed 4 bases from V and 3 bases from J, with 10 bases in between. From germline, CDR1 is LNHDA and CDR2 SQIVND (reference sequence). The CDR3 sequence: CASSTPGPNQPQHF. As DNA, the CDR3 is TGTGCCAGTAGTACCCCAGGGCCCAATCAGCCCCAGCATTTT.

V usage is TRBV27 and J usage is TRBJ2-3, with TRBD1 identical over 12 bases. Germline CDR1 is MNHEY and CDR2 is SMNVEV (reference sequence). The CDR3 has 14 amino acids. J gave up 4 bases and V 8 bases, and 4 bases lay outside the gene matches. The CDR3 DNA sequence: TGTGCCAGCTCGGGACAGGGGGCCTCAGATACGCAGTATTTT. This codes for CASSGQGASDTQYF.

This clone occurred a few times. This chain connects TRBV7-8 to TRBJ2-7; possible D gene TRBD1, 6 bases. The CDR3 contains 16 residues. Germline lookup yields CDR1 SGHVS and CDR2 FQNEAQ. Trimming took off 5 bases at V and 5 bases at J, with 22 bases between the two ends. CDR3 bases: TGTGCCAGCAGCGGGGTGGGGGCTAAACCAGGCCACGAGCAGTACTTC. Translated, it gives CASSGVGAKPGHEQYF.

The chain recombines TRBV18 with TRBJ1-1; D possibly corresponds to TRBD1 (6 bases). The CDR3 has 15 residues. Trimming cost V 3 bases and J 5 bases, with 16 bases left between them. From germline, CDR1 is KGHSH and CDR2 LQKENI. The CDR3 DNA follows: TGTGCCAGCTCACCGCTGGGGGCGAGTTGGACTGAAGCTTTCTTT. It translates to CASSPLGASWTEAFF. Looking up the rest from reference TRBV18 and TRBJ1-1 gives the full variable domain: NAGVMQNPRHLVRRRGQEARLRCSPMKGHSHVYWYRQLPEEGLKFMVYLQKENIIDESGMPKERFSAEFPKEGPSILRIQQVVRGDSAAYFCASSPLGASWTEAFFGQGTRLTVV.

The rearrangement links TRBV5-1 to TRBJ1-5; possibly TRBD1 for D (5 bases). V lost 0 bases, J lost 3 bases, and 10 bases lay in between. Per the germline V gene, CDR1 is SGHRS and CDR2 is YFSETQ. The CDR3 has 15 amino acids. This CDR3 is CASSLESGPNQPQHF. CDR3 in DNA: TGCGCCAGCAGCTTGGAATCAGGGCCCAATCAGCCCCAGCATTTT.

The V gene is TRBV5-4, the J gene TRBJ1-2; 9 positions match TRBD1. This CDR3 is built from 15 residues. The V and J ends lost 1 base and 3 bases, in that order; junction bases with no gene match: 4. Germline CDR1 and CDR2: SGHNT and YYREEE (reference sequence). Here the CDR3 reads CASSLRTGVDYGYTF. The CDR3 DNA reads as TGTGCCAGCAGCTTGCGGACAGGGGTGGACTATGGCTACACCTTC. Full variable domain (rest looked up from reference TRBV5-4 and TRBJ1-2): ETGVTQSPTHLIKTRGQQVTLRCSSQSGHNTVSWYQQALGQGPQFIFQYYREEENGRGNFPPRFSGLQFPNYSSELNVNALELDDSALYLCASSLRTGVDYGYTFGSGTRLTVV.

The V and J genes are TRBV4-3 and TRBJ1-2, with 7 bases fitting TRBD1. V gave up 4 bases and J gave up 8 bases; unmatched junction bases: 7. CDR3 length equals 13 residues. Germline CDR1 is LGHNA and CDR2 is YSLEER. The CDR3 DNA is TGCGCCAGCAGCCGGTACGACAGGGCCGGCTACACCTTC. Amino acids: CASSRYDRAGYTF.